One sample yielded the 5 T cell receptor beta chains listed below, sequenced in a study of CD8+ T cells in alopecia areata. Treatment given: oral pan-JAK inhibitor, 5-10 mg twice daily. Peripheral blood and lesional scalp punch biopsies were taken from alopecia areata patients. RNA, once extracted, was reverse transcribed into cDNA for use as the sequencing template. TCRdb's copy holds only in-frame clones and misses some; the assay was immunoSEQ multiplex PCR. The sample contains 2,500 to 4,000 clones, approximately 80% of which appear only once. The starting material was skin, obtained at week 24, from a patient treated with tofacitinib. These TCRs come from a human donor with alopecia areata.

This clone turned up a few times. The chain carries TRBV6-1 and TRBJ1-4, with 8 bases fitting TRBD1. V gave up 7 bases and J gave up 7 bases; unmatched junction bases: 5. The length of the CDR3 is 13 residues. In germline, CDR1 is MNHNS, CDR2 SASEGT. This CDR3 is CASIRGLGEKLFF. DNA for the CDR3: TGTGCCAGCATCAGGGGGCTTGGTGAAAAACTGTTTTTT.

This chain connects TRBV6-6 to TRBJ2-7; 7 positions match TRBD1. V trimming: 5 bases; J trimming: 2 bases; junction bases outside the gene matches: 0. The CDR3 consists of 12 residues. The germline V gene encodes CDR1 MNHNY and CDR2 SVGAGI (reference sequence). CDR3 amino acids: CASSGTAYEQYF. The CDR3, as DNA: TGTGCCAGCAGTGGGACAGCCTACGAGCAGTACTTC.

The genes are TRBV6-1 and TRBJ1-5, with D uncertain. With 3 bases removed from V and 4 bases from J, the gap between germline ends came to 7 bases. The CDR3 sequence is 13 residues long. Germline V gene data show CDR1 as MNHNS and CDR2 as SASEGT. CDR3 in DNA: TGTGCCAGCAGTGAGACCTCGAATCAGCCCCAGCATTTT. Translation gives CASSETSNQPQHF.

The V call is TRBV6-6, the J call TRBJ1-1; D unclear. Trimming removed 5 bases from V and 0 bases from J, with 13 bases in between. The germline gives CDR1 MNHNY, CDR2 SVGAGI (reference sequence). The CDR3 covers 15 residues. The CDR3 region is CASSRADLMNTEAFF. The CDR3 DNA sequence: TGTGCCAGCAGTCGCGCAGACCTCATGAACACTGAAGCTTTCTTT.

The chain carries TRBV5-6 and TRBJ2-6; D unclear. CDR1 is SGHDT, CDR2 YYEEEE, per germline. The V end lost 4 bases, the J end lost 0 bases, and 5 bases lay between the germline ends. This CDR3 spans 14 amino acids. Written as DNA, the CDR3 is TGTGCCAGCAGCGGGTCCTCTGGGGCCAACGTCCTGACTTTC. Its protein is CASSGSSGANVLTF.